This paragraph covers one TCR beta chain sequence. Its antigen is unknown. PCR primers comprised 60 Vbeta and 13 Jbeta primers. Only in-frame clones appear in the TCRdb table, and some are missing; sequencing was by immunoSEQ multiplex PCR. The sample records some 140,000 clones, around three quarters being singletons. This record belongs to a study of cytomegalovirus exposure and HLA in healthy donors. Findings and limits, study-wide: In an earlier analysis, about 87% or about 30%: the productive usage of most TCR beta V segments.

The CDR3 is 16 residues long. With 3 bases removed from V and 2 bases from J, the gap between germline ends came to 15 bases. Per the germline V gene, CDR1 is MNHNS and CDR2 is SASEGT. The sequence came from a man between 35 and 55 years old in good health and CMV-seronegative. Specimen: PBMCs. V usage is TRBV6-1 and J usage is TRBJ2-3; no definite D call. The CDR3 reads CASSERQPLFTDTQYF. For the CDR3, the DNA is TGTGCCAGCAGTGAGCGACAACCCCTATTCACAGATACGCAGTATTTT.